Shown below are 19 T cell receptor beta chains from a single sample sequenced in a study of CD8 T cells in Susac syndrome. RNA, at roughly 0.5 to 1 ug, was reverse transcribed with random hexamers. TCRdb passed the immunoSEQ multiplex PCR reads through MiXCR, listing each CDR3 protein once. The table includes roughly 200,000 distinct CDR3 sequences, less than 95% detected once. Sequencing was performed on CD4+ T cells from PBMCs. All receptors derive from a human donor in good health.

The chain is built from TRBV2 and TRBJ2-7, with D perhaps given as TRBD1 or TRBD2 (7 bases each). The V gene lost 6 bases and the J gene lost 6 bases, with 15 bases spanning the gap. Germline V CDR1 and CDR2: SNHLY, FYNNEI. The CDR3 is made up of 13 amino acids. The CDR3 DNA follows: TGTGCCAGCAGAGCCGACAGGGAGGGCGAGCAGTACTTC. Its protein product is CASRADREGEQYF.

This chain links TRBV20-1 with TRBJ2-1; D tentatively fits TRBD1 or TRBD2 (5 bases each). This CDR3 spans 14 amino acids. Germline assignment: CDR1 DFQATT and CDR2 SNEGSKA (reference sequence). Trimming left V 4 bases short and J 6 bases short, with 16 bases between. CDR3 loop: CSANRDPYSNEQFF. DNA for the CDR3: TGCAGTGCTAACCGGGACCCGTACTCCAATGAGCAGTTCTTC.

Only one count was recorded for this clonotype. This CDR3 is CSARPQGAGGYEQYF. Written as DNA, the CDR3 is TGCAGTGCTAGGCCTCAGGGAGCGGGAGGGTACGAGCAGTACTTC. The chain combines TRBV20-1 with TRBJ2-7; 10 bases match TRBD2. Germline V gene sequence: CDR1 DFQATT, CDR2 SNEGSKA (reference sequence). V lost 3 bases and J lost 4; bases outside the gene matches: 9. This CDR3 is 15 amino acids long.

The CDR3 coding sequence is TGCAGCGTTGTAGGCTCGAGCTCCTACAATGAGCAGTTCTTC. This gives the protein CSVVGSSSYNEQFF. The gene calls are TRBV29-1 and TRBJ2-1; D gene uncertain. Per germline, CDR1 SQVTM and CDR2 ANQGSEA. The CDR3 is 14 residues long. V lost 4 bases and J 0 bases, leaving 10 bases between the germline ends.

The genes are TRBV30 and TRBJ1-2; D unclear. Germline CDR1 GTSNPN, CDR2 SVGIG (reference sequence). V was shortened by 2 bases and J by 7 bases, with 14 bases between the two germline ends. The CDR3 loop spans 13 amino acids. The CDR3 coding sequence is TGTGCCTGGAGTAGGGCCAGAGAATTTGGCTACACCTTC. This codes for CAWSRAREFGYTF.

In nucleotides, the CDR3 is TGTGCCAGCAGCGTAACAGGGAGGTGGGAGACCCAGTACTTC. Translation gives CASSVTGRWETQYF. The genes are TRBV9 and TRBJ2-5; D may correspond to TRBD1 or TRBD2 (6 bases each). CDR1 and CDR2 from the germline V gene are SGDLS and YYNGEE. The CDR3 has 14 amino acids. The V end was cut by 1 base, the J end by 5 bases, with 12 bases between.

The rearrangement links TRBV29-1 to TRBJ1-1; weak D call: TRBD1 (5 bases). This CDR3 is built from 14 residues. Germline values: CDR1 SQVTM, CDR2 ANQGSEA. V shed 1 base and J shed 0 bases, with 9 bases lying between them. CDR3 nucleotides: TGCAGCGTTGAAGGAGGGACGGTGAACACTGAAGCTTTCTTT. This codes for CSVEGGTVNTEAFF. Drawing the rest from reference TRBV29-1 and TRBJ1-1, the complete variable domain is SAVISQKPSRDICQRGTSLTIQCQVDSQVTMMFWYRQQPGQSLTLIATANQGSEATYESGFVIDKFPISRPNLTFSTLTVSNMSPEDSSIYLCSVEGGTVNTEAFFGQGTRLTVV.

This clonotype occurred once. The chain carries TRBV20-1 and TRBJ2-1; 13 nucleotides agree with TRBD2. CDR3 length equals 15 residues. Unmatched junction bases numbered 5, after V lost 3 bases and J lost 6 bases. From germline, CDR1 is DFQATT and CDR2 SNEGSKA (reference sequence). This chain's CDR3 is CSASGLAGAGNEQFF. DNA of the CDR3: TGCAGTGCTAGTGGACTAGCGGGAGCGGGCAATGAGCAGTTCTTC.

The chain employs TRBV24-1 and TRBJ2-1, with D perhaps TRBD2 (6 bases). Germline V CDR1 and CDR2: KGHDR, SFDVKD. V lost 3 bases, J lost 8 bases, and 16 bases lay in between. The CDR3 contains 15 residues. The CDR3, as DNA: TGTGCCACCAGTGATATTGGGACTGGGAGGTATGAGCAGTTCTTC. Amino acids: CATSDIGTGRYEQFF.

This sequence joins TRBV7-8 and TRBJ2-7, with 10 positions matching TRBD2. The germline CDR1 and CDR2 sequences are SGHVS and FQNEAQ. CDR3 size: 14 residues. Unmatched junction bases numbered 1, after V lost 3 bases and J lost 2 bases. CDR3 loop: CASSFLAGAYEQYF. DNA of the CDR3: TGTGCCAGCAGCTTTCTAGCGGGGGCCTACGAGCAGTACTTC.

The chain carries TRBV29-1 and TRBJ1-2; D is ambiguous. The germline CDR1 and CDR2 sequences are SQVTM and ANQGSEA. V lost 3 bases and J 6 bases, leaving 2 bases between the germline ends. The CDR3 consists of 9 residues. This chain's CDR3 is CSVDHGYTF. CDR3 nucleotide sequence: TGCAGCGTTGACCATGGCTACACCTTC.

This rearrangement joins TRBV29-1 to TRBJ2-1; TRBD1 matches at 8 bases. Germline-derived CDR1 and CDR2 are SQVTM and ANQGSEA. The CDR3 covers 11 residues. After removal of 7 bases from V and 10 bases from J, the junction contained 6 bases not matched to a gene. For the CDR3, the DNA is TGCAGCGCCCAGGGACAGGAGGAGCAGTTCTTC. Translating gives CSAQGQEEQFF.

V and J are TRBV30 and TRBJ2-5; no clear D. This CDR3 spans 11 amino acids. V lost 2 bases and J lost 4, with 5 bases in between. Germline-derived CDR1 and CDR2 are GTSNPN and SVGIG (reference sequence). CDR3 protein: CAWSPGETQYF. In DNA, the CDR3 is TGTGCCTGGAGTCCCGGAGAGACCCAGTACTTC.

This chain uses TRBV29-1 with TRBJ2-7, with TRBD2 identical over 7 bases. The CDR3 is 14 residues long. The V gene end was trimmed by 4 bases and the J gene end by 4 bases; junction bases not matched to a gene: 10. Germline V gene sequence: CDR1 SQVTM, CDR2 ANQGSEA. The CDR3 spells CSVAGGGMRYEQYF. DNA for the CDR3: TGCAGCGTTGCCGGGGGAGGGATGAGGTACGAGCAGTACTTC.

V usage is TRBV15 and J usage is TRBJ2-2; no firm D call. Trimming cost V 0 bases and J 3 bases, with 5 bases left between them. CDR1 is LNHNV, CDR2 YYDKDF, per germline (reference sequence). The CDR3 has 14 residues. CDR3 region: CATSRDPDTGELFF. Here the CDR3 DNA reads TGTGCCACCAGCAGAGACCCGGACACCGGGGAGCTGTTTTTT.

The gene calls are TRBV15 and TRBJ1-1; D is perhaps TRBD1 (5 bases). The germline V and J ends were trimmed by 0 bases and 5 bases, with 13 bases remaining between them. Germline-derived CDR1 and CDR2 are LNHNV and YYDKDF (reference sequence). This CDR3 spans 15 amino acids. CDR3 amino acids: CATSRDQGSYTEAFF. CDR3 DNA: TGTGCCACCAGCAGAGATCAGGGAAGTTATACTGAAGCTTTCTTT.

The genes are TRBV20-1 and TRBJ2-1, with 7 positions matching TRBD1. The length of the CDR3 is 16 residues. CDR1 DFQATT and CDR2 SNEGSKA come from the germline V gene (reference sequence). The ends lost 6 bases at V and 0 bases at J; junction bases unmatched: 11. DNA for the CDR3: TGCAGTGCCGCCGCCCTCAGGGGGAGCTCCTACAATGAGCAGTTCTTC. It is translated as CSAAALRGSSYNEQFF.

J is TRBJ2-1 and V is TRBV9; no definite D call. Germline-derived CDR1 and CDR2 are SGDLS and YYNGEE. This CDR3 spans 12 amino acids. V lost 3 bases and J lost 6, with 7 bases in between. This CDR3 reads CASSGNGNEQFF. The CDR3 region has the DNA TGTGCCAGCAGCGGAAACGGCAATGAGCAGTTCTTC.

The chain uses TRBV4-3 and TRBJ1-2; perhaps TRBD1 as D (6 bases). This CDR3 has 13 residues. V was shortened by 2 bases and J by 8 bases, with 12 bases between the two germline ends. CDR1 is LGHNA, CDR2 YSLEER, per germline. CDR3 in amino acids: CASSQIQGEGYTF. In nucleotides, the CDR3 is TGCGCCAGCAGCCAAATACAGGGCGAGGGCTACACCTTC.